Listed here are 24 T cell receptor beta chains from one sample, sequenced in a study of technical replicates of blood from several donors. Here immunoSEQ multiplex PCR was the method, and the copy in TCRdb shows in-frame clones only, minus some. This sample yields tens of thousands of clones, of which less than 95% are seen a single time; 0.38% belongs to the top ten. Sequenced sample: T cells isolated from PBMCs. The receptors stem from a human donor in good health.

The chain carries TRBV29-1 and TRBJ1-1, with unresolved D. Trimming shortened V by 0 bases and J by 7 bases, and 6 bases separated the two germline ends. Germline assignment: CDR1 SQVTM and CDR2 ANQGSEA. CDR3 length equals 11 residues. The CDR3 DNA sequence: TGCAGCGTTGAAGAATTTAGTGAAGCTTTCTTT. Translating gives CSVEEFSEAFF.

The chain joins TRBV28 to TRBJ1-2; 7 bases align to TRBD1. The CDR3 consists of 12 residues. V was clipped by 5 bases and J by 8 bases; unmatched bases: 5. CDR1 and CDR2 from the germline V gene are MDHEN and SYDVKM. This chain's CDR3 is CASSDRDQGYTF. The DNA for the CDR3 is TGTGCCAGCAGTGACAGGGATCAAGGCTACACCTTC.

This clone has only one observation. The chain couples TRBV7-2 to TRBJ2-7; maybe TRBD2 (5 bases). This CDR3 region has 12 residues. Trimming removed 2 bases at V and 5 bases at J, with 7 bases between. Per germline, CDR1 SGHTA and CDR2 FQGNSA. The CDR3 nucleotides are TGTGCCAGCAGCTTAAGCGGCCACGAGCAGTACTTC. It translates to CASSLSGHEQYF.

V is TRBV9 and J is TRBJ2-1, with a weak D call TRBD2 (5 bases). The CDR3 is 15 amino acids. Germline CDR1 SGDLS, CDR2 YYNGEE. The V gene lost 4 bases and the J gene lost 2 bases, with 13 bases spanning the gap. The CDR3 region is CASSPILGPYNEQFF. CDR3 nucleotide sequence: TGTGCCAGCAGCCCGATACTAGGTCCCTACAATGAGCAGTTCTTC.

This chain uses TRBV28 with TRBJ1-4, with 7 bases matching TRBD1. Germline CDR1 MDHEN, CDR2 SYDVKM. The ends lost 3 bases at V and 2 bases at J; junction bases unmatched: 9. CDR3 length: 17 amino acids. Written as DNA, the CDR3 is TGTGCCAGCAGTTTGGTTGCCAGGACAGGTACTAATGAAAAACTGTTTTTT. Translation: CASSLVARTGTNEKLFF.

The chain has TRBV4-2 and TRBJ2-7, with 10 nucleotides matching TRBD2. This CDR3 has 15 residues. The ends lost 0 bases at V and 6 bases at J; junction bases unmatched: 5. Germline V lookup: CDR1 LGHNA, CDR2 YNFKEQ. The CDR3 loop reads CASSQEASGSGEQYF. CDR3 nucleotide sequence: TGTGCCAGCAGCCAAGAGGCTAGCGGGAGTGGCGAGCAGTACTTC.

This clone has just one count. The V call is TRBV7-2, the J call TRBJ2-3; D gene uncertain. The CDR3 has 14 amino acids. Germline V gene lookup returns CDR1 SGHTA and CDR2 FQGNSA. V was shortened by 5 bases and J by 0 bases, with 9 bases between the two germline ends. The CDR3: CASSRDTSTDTQYF. The CDR3 nucleotides are TGTGCCAGCAGCCGAGATACTAGCACAGATACGCAGTATTTT.

The genes are TRBV6-1 and TRBJ2-4; D is perhaps TRBD1 (5 bases). CDR3 length: 16 amino acids. V was trimmed by 3 bases and J by 1 base, leaving 13 bases between them. Germline CDR1 MNHNS, CDR2 SASEGT. The CDR3 bases are TGTGCCAGCAGTGAGGTGGCAGGGTATGCCAAAAACATTCAGTACTTC. Protein product: CASSEVAGYAKNIQYF.

The CDR3 loop is CASSPQAGGASGNTIYF. For the CDR3, the DNA is TGCGCCAGCAGCCCCCAGGCAGGGGGCGCCTCTGGAAACACCATATATTTT. The chain recombines TRBV4-3 with TRBJ1-3; 8 positions match TRBD1. The CDR3 has 17 amino acids. Germline V gene lookup returns CDR1 LGHNA and CDR2 YSLEER. V shed 4 bases, J shed 0 bases, and the junction held 8 bases outside the gene matches.

The chain has TRBV30 and TRBJ1-2, with 7 bases aligning to TRBD1. The CDR3 loop spans 14 amino acids. Germline CDR1 reads GTSNPN; CDR2 reads SVGIG (reference sequence). V gave up 3 bases and J gave up 7 bases; unmatched junction bases: 11. CDR3 DNA: TGTGCCTGGAGGGCTAAAGGGGGCGTTTCTGGCTACACCTTC. Amino acids: CAWRAKGGVSGYTF. The whole variable domain, filled in from reference TRBV30 and TRBJ1-2, reads SQTIHQWPATLVQPVGSPLSLECTVEGTSNPNLYWYRQAAGRGLQLLFYSVGIGQISSEVPQNLSASRPQDRQFILSSKKLLLSDSGFYLCAWRAKGGVSGYTFGSGTRLTVV.

The rearrangement links TRBV27 to TRBJ2-1, with 9 positions matching TRBD2. Germline loops: CDR1 MNHEY, CDR2 SMNVEV (reference sequence). The ends lost 7 bases at V and 0 bases at J; junction bases unmatched: 4. CDR3 length: 15 amino acids. In DNA form, the CDR3 reads TGTGCCAGCAAGGATAGCGGGAGCTCCTACAATGAGCAGTTCTTC. As protein: CASKDSGSSYNEQFF.

CDR3 region: CAWSVGGTQYF. The CDR3 DNA sequence: TGTGCCTGGAGTGTAGGGGGGACCCAGTACTTC. The chain employs TRBV30 and TRBJ2-5; possibly TRBD1 for D (6 bases). CDR1 is GTSNPN, CDR2 SVGIG, per germline (reference sequence). The CDR3 has 11 amino acids. Trimming removed 0 bases at V and 7 bases at J, with 6 bases between. The whole variable domain, remainder taken from reference TRBV30 and TRBJ2-5, is SQTIHQWPATLVQPVGSPLSLECTVEGTSNPNLYWYRQAAGRGLQLLFYSVGIGQISSEVPQNLSASRPQDRQFILSSKKLLLSDSGFYLCAWSVGGTQYFGPGTRLLVL.

The chain couples TRBV12-5 to TRBJ1-5; D may be TRBD1 (5 bases). V was pared by 5 bases and J by 7 bases, with 15 bases between. Germline CDR1 LGHNT, CDR2 FRNRAP. The CDR3 has 14 residues. The CDR3 sequence is CASGPAGFDQPQHF. The CDR3 nucleotides read TGTGCTAGTGGTCCCGCAGGGTTCGACCAGCCCCAGCATTTT. The full variable domain, rest sourced from reference TRBV12-5 and TRBJ1-5, is DARVTQTPRHKVTEMGQEVTMRCQPILGHNTVFWYRQTMMQGLELLAYFRNRAPLDDSGMPKDRFSAEMPDATLATLKIQPSEPRDSAVYFCASGPAGFDQPQHFGDGTRLSIL.

V and J are TRBV29-1 and TRBJ2-2; D might be TRBD2 (5 bases). CDR1 is SQVTM, CDR2 ANQGSEA, per germline. Trimming left V 4 bases short and J 2 bases short, with 5 bases between. This CDR3 is 12 amino acids long. The DNA for the CDR3 is TGCAGCGTTGCTAGCAACACCGGGGAGCTGTTTTTT. Its translation is CSVASNTGELFF.

This clone was detected only once. This chain uses TRBV27 with TRBJ2-7, with D perhaps TRBD1 (6 bases). Germline CDR1 is MNHEY and CDR2 is SMNVEV (reference sequence). V was shortened by 6 bases and J by 5 bases, with 14 bases between the two germline ends. The CDR3 has 13 residues. CDR3 in DNA: TGTGCCAGCAGGCATCCACAGGGAAACGAGCAGTACTTC. This codes for CASRHPQGNEQYF.

The V call is TRBV7-6, the J call TRBJ2-1; D is unclear. Trimming pared 1 base from V and 5 bases from J, leaving 6 bases between. The CDR3 runs to 13 residues. The germline V gene encodes CDR1 SGHVS and CDR2 FNYEAQ. CDR3 residues: CASSLGRDNEQFF. The CDR3 DNA follows: TGTGCCAGCAGCTTAGGGAGAGACAATGAGCAGTTCTTC.

V is TRBV30 and J is TRBJ1-5; D is undetermined. CDR1 GTSNPN and CDR2 SVGIG come from the germline V gene (reference sequence). The CDR3 has 15 amino acids. V was pared by 2 bases and J by 0 bases, with 11 bases between. This CDR3 is CAWSFAGSSNQPQHF. For the CDR3, the DNA is TGTGCCTGGAGTTTTGCGGGGAGTAGCAATCAGCCCCAGCATTTT. The full variable domain, its missing parts supplied by reference TRBV30 and TRBJ1-5, is SQTIHQWPATLVQPVGSPLSLECTVEGTSNPNLYWYRQAAGRGLQLLFYSVGIGQISSEVPQNLSASRPQDRQFILSSKKLLLSDSGFYLCAWSFAGSSNQPQHFGDGTRLSIL.

The chain couples TRBV4-2 to TRBJ1-1; 8 nucleotides line up with TRBD1. The CDR3 has 21 residues. CDR1 and CDR2 from the germline V gene are LGHNA and YNFKEQ. Losses at the gene ends were 4 bases for V and 0 bases for J; bases not matched to a gene: 22. In DNA form, the CDR3 reads TGTGCCAGCAGCCCCCACCAATTTCTGGACAGGGCCTTTTTCGTGAACACTGAAGCTTTCTTT. This translates into CASSPHQFLDRAFFVNTEAFF.

This clone was seen once. The chain employs TRBV19 and TRBJ2-3, with 9 nucleotides matching TRBD1. The CDR3 is made up of 16 amino acids. Germline lookup yields CDR1 LNHDA and CDR2 SQIVND (reference sequence). Trimming took 6 bases from V and 1 from J; bases not matched to a gene: 8. CDR3 nucleotides: TGTGCCAGTAGAACGGACAGGGGAAGGGGCACAGATACGCAGTATTTT. This encodes CASRTDRGRGTDTQYF. Looking up the rest from reference TRBV19 and TRBJ2-3 gives the full variable domain: DGGITQSPKYLFRKEGQNVTLSCEQNLNHDAMYWYRQDPGQGLRLIYYSQIVNDFQKGDIAEGYSVSREKKESFPLTVTSAQKNPTAFYLCASRTDRGRGTDTQYFGPGTRLTVL.

The CDR3 sequence is CASGPLSGLTDTQYF. CDR3 sequence (DNA): TGCGCCAGCGGACCCCTGAGCGGACTCACAGATACGCAGTATTTT. J is TRBJ2-3 and V is TRBV5-1, with TRBD2 as a possible D gene (5 bases). Germline values: CDR1 SGHRS, CDR2 YFSETQ. The CDR3 loop spans 15 amino acids. V was cut by 7 bases and J by 2 bases, with 17 bases left in between.

The chain joins TRBV2 to TRBJ1-1; a weak D match, TRBD1 (5 bases). This CDR3 comprises 16 residues. The germline gives CDR1 SNHLY, CDR2 FYNNEI. Trimming took off 4 bases at V and 3 bases at J, with 18 bases between the two ends. The chain's CDR3 is CASSAFIQGPDTEAFF. For the CDR3, the DNA is TGTGCCAGCAGTGCCTTTATTCAGGGTCCGGACACTGAAGCTTTCTTT. Looking up the rest from reference TRBV2 and TRBJ1-1 gives the full variable domain: EPEVTQTPSHQVTQMGQEVILRCVPISNHLYFYWYRQILGQKVEFLVSFYNNEISEKSEIFDDQFSVERPDGSNFTLKIRSTKLEDSAMYFCASSAFIQGPDTEAFFGQGTRLTVV.

CDR3 bases: TGTGCCAGCAGCTCACCGGGACAGGGGGCGGATACGCAGTATTTT. Translation gives CASSSPGQGADTQYF. The chain joins TRBV7-9 to TRBJ2-3, with 12 nucleotides matching TRBD1. The CDR3 spans 15 residues. The ends lost 4 bases at V and 6 bases at J; junction bases unmatched: 5. Germline V gene data show CDR1 as SEHNR and CDR2 as FQNEAQ (reference sequence).

J is TRBJ1-5 and V is TRBV30, with a weak D call TRBD1 (5 bases). The CDR3 is 14 residues long. Germline V gene sequence: CDR1 GTSNPN, CDR2 SVGIG (reference sequence). Trimming removed 1 base from V and 3 bases from J, with 10 bases in between. The CDR3 is CAWSERTFNQPQHF. CDR3 DNA: TGTGCCTGGAGTGAAAGGACATTCAATCAGCCCCAGCATTTT. The whole variable domain, remainder taken from reference TRBV30 and TRBJ1-5, is SQTIHQWPATLVQPVGSPLSLECTVEGTSNPNLYWYRQAAGRGLQLLFYSVGIGQISSEVPQNLSASRPQDRQFILSSKKLLLSDSGFYLCAWSERTFNQPQHFGDGTRLSIL.

CDR3 DNA: TGTGCCAGCAGCGAAACAGGGGGCTCTAGCAATCAGCCCCAGCATTTT. It is translated as CASSETGGSSNQPQHF. The chain links TRBV9 to TRBJ1-5; 9 bases fit TRBD1. Losses at the gene ends were 3 bases for V and 0 bases for J; bases not matched to a gene: 4. The germline gives CDR1 SGDLS, CDR2 YYNGEE. The CDR3 is made up of 16 amino acids.